This is a list of T cell receptor beta chains from one sample in a study of stem cell transplantation in POMP-related autoinflammatory disease. Some clones are missing from TCRdb's copy, which holds only in-frame ones; the method was immunoSEQ multiplex PCR. The sample includes roughly 70,000 clones, approximately 91% of them seen just once. This material consisted of CD4+ T cells from PBMCs, taken after stem cell transplantation. These receptors were obtained from a human patient with POMP-related autoinflammation and immune dysregulation (PRAID). Some T cells may be transferred from the graft donor. Each CDR3 is given with its conserved first and last residue. A D gene is named only where the DNA matches it firmly. Clone size is not always given. Where it is, it says once, few, many or a class for expanded clones.

. TRBJ1-3 TRBV2 . CASSNRSSGNTIYF TGTGCCAGCAGTAATAGGAGCTCTGGAAACACCATATATTTT
. TRBJ2-1 TRBV15 . CATANRISYNEQFF TGTGCCACCGCGAACAGGATATCCTACAATGAGCAGTTCTTC
. TRBJ2-3 TRBV19 TRBD1 CASTLSGGEDTQYF TGTGCCAGTACCTTGTCAGGGGGCGAAGATACGCAGTATTTT
. TRBJ2-2 TRBV6-5 TRBD1 CASRDRNGELFF TGTGCCAGCAGGGACAGGAACGGGGAGCTGTTTTTT
. TRBJ2-1 TRBV11-2 . CASSSRGNEQFF TGTGCCAGCAGCTCCAGGGGTAATGAGCAGTTCTTC
. TRBJ1-5 TRBV3-1/TRBV3-2 . CASSQDSTINQPQHF TGTGCCAGCAGCCAAGATTCCACGATCAATCAGCCCCAGCATTTT
. TRBJ2-3 TRBV25-1 . CASSDAVTDTQYF TGTGCCAGCAGTGACGCAGTTACAGATACGCAGTATTTT
once TRBJ1-5 TRBV28 . CASSRDFSPNQPQHF TGTGCCAGCAGTCGGGACTTTTCCCCCAATCAGCCCCAGCATTTT
. TRBJ2-7 TRBV28 . CASRGTLWEQYF TGTGCCAGCAGGGGGACCTTGTGGGAGCAGTACTTC
few TRBJ1-5 TRBV2 . CASSSRRDQPQHF TGTGCCAGCAGTTCGAGAAGGGATCAGCCCCAGCATTTT
. TRBJ2-7 TRBV6-5 . CASSYELRGSGEQYF TGTGCCAGCAGTTATGAGTTACGCGGGTCTGGGGAGCAGTACTTC
. TRBJ1-2 TRBV11-2 . CASSLGAADGYTF TGTGCCAGCAGCCTCGGGGCGGCGGATGGCTACACCTTC
. TRBJ1-6 TRBV19 TRBD1 CASTPGQSSYNSPLHF TGTGCCAGCACTCCGGGACAGAGCTCCTATAATTCACCCCTCCACTTT
. TRBJ2-7 TRBV7-9 . CASSRAGGSYYEQYF TGTGCCAGCAGCCGCGCGGGCGGTAGCTACTACGAGCAGTACTTC
. TRBJ1-3 TRBV10-2 . CASSVGLPRDGNTIYF TGCGCCAGCAGTGTAGGGCTTCCTCGGGATGGAAACACCATATATTTT
once TRBJ2-2 TRBV6-5 . CASSYDWNTGELFF TGTGCCAGCAGTTACGACTGGAACACCGGGGAGCTGTTTTTT
. TRBJ2-5 TRBV3-1/TRBV3-2 . CASSQESGGPETQYF TGTGCCAGCAGCCAAGAATCGGGGGGCCCAGAGACCCAGTACTTC